This T cell receptor beta chain is drawn from a study of shared clonotypes between healthy human individuals. TCRdb keeps only in-frame clones here, not all; method: immunoSEQ multiplex PCR. This table has millions of clones, around 96% appearing once. This CDR3 region has 13 residues. V shed 2 bases and J shed 11 bases, with 15 bases lying between them. Terminally differentiated effector memory CD45RA+ cells were left out of the naive CD8 fraction, which was CD45RO-negative and positively selected for CCR7. All donors qualified as healthy HIV-negative adults and had experienced no recent acute infections or vaccinations. Within Nashville, Tennessee resided all donors, each a Caucasian adult.

Sequenced material: naive CD8+ T cells sorted from blood. This TCR was sampled from a man younger than 35 in good health. The rearrangement links TRBV6-7 to TRBJ1-1; D perhaps matches TRBD1 (5 bases). TRBV6-7 is flagged as an ORF with uncertain function. CDR3 nucleotides: TGTGCCAGCAGTTACGCCCAGGGCGGTGATGCTTTCTTT. Translated, it gives CASSYAQGGDAFF.